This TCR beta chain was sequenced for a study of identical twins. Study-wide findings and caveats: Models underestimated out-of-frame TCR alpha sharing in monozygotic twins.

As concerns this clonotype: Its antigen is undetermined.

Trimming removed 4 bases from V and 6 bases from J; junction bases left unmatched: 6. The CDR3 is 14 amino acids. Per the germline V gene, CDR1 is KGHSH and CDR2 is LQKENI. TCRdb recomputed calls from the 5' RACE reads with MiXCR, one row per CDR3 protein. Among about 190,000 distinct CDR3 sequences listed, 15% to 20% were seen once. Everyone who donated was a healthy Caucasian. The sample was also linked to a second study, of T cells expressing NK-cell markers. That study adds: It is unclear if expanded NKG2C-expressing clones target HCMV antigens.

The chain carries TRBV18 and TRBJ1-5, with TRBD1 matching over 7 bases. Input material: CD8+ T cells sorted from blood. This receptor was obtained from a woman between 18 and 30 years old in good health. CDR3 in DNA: TGTGCCAGCTCACGGGGACAGTCGGGTCAGCCCCAGCATTTT. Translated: CASSRGQSGQPQHF.